Below are 8 T cell receptor beta chains sequenced from a single sample in a study of neurological immune-mediated disorders. TCRdb re-called the 5' RACE reads with MiXCR, one entry per CDR3 protein. The sample yields some 80,000 distinct CDR3 sequences, about 4.5% seen once. Time point denoted: longitudinal time-point 3. Sequenced input: PBMCs. Receptors originate from a woman in her fifties or sixties with multiple sclerosis.

This clonotype was observed at least ten times. J is TRBJ1-1 and V is TRBV6-5, with D perhaps matching TRBD1 (5 bases). CDR3 size: 11 residues. Between the trimmed V and J ends, which lost 8 bases and 7 bases, there was a span of 11 bases. Germline loops: CDR1 MNHEY, CDR2 SVGAGI. CDR3 in DNA: TGTGCCAGCTGGGGGATTAATGAAGCTTTCTTT. This codes for CASWGINEAFF.

Many counts were recorded for this clonotype. The chain carries TRBV7-2 and TRBJ2-1, with 7 bases fitting TRBD1. V dropped 4 bases and J dropped 8; count of bases not matched to a gene: 11. Per germline, CDR1 SGHTA and CDR2 FQGNSA. The CDR3 extends over 15 amino acids. The CDR3 here is CASSSINRGRHEQFF. CDR3 bases: TGTGCCAGCAGCTCCATCAACAGGGGACGGCATGAGCAGTTCTTC.

This clonotype appeared many times. The chain joins TRBV12-3 or TRBV12-4 to TRBJ1-2; tentative D call: TRBD1 (5 bases). Trimming took off 6 bases at V and 7 bases at J, with 18 bases between the two ends. CDR3 size: 14 residues. This CDR3 reads CASRSRAGSSGYTF. For the CDR3, the DNA is TGTGCCAGCAGGAGTCGGGCAGGGAGCTCTGGCTACACCTTC.

This clonotype showed up many times. The V gene is TRBV20-1, the J gene TRBJ1-6; D not resolved. The ends were cut back, 2 bases at V and 7 bases at J, with 12 bases in the middle. The CDR3 has 14 residues. The germline V gene has CDR1 DFQATT and CDR2 SNEGSKA (reference sequence). The CDR3 region is CSARTAVWNSPLHF. Written as DNA, the CDR3 is TGCAGTGCTAGAACCGCGGTTTGGAATTCACCCCTCCACTTT.

This clonotype showed up many times. V usage is TRBV20-1 and J usage is TRBJ2-1; 8 nucleotides align to TRBD2. With 3 bases clipped from V and 8 bases from J, the junction kept 12 bases outside the gene matches. CDR3 size: 15 residues. Germline values: CDR1 DFQATT, CDR2 SNEGSKA (reference sequence). CDR3 coding DNA: TGCAGTGCTAGGGCCCTTGGGACTAGTTTGGATGAGCAGTTCTTC. Encoded protein: CSARALGTSLDEQFF.

This clonotype has at least ten counts. The chain's CDR3 is CATSKRGGTGELFF. The CDR3, as DNA: TGTGCCACCAGCAAGCGGGGGGGCACCGGGGAGCTGTTTTTT. This chain uses TRBV15 with TRBJ2-2; 10 bases agree with TRBD2. After removal of 4 bases from V and 4 bases from J, the junction contained 0 bases not matched to a gene. Germline CDR1 reads LNHNV; CDR2 reads YYDKDF (reference sequence). The CDR3 has 14 amino acids.

There are many counts of this clonotype. The chain recombines TRBV15 with TRBJ2-5, with TRBD2 matching 8 bases. Unmatched junction bases numbered 21, after V lost 7 bases and J lost 8 bases. The CDR3 sequence is 17 residues long. The germline V gene encodes CDR1 LNHNV and CDR2 YYDKDF (reference sequence). The CDR3 DNA reads TGTGCCACCACCCGCATCTCTGGCGGGGGGCCCACGGGAACCCAGTACTTC. Protein: CATTRISGGGPTGTQYF.

This clonotype has at least ten counts. The chain joins TRBV5-5 to TRBJ1-4; maybe TRBD1 (6 bases). The CDR3 contains 15 residues. Looked up from germline, CDR1 is SGHKS and CDR2 is YYEKEE (reference sequence). Between the trimmed V and J ends, which lost 4 bases and 1 base, there was a span of 11 bases. This chain's CDR3 is CASSIGQLTNEKLFF. DNA of the CDR3: TGTGCCAGCAGCATCGGACAGCTAACTAATGAAAAACTGTTTTTT. Together with reference TRBV5-5 and TRBJ1-4, the CDR3 gives the full variable domain: DAGVTQSPTHLIKTRGQQVTLRCSPISGHKSVSWYQQVLGQGPQFIFQYYEKEERGRGNFPDRFSARQFPNYSSELNVNALLLGDSALYLCASSIGQLTNEKLFFGSGTQLSVL.